This T cell receptor beta chain is drawn from a study of blood T cell repertoires in COVID-19. Study as a whole: COVID-19 samples from acute and convalescent phases originated in the United States, Italy and Spain.

CDR1 and CDR2 (germline): MNHEY, SVGAGI. The V gene lost 6 bases and the J gene lost 2 bases, with 14 bases spanning the gap. The CDR3 contains 15 residues. Profiled with immunoSEQ multiplex PCR; TCRdb holds only in-frame clones, not every one. The table lists 45,000 to 60,000 clones, about 86% of them singletons. The chain is built from TRBV6-5 and TRBJ1-3, with D possibly matching TRBD1 (6 bases). The TCR sequence derives from a man aged 65 to 85 with active COVID-19. The sample comprised peripheral blood. Written as DNA, the CDR3 is TGTGCCAGCAGACTCGACAGGATTACTGGAAACACCATATATTTT. Its protein product is CASRLDRITGNTIYF.